Following are 21 T cell receptor beta chains from one sample sequenced in a study of blood T cell repertoires in COVID-19. The assay was immunoSEQ multiplex PCR, and TCRdb's table has in-frame clones only and misses some. The sample includes 260,000 or so clones, approximately 81% of them seen just once. The sequenced sample consisted of PBMCs or T cells enriched from blood (not recorded which). These receptor sequences come from a woman between 50 and 59 years old who had recovered from COVID-19.

The chain couples TRBV19 to TRBJ1-1; perhaps TRBD1 as D (6 bases). Germline CDR1 and CDR2: LNHDA and SQIVND (reference sequence). Trimming took off 3 bases at V and 7 bases at J, with 18 bases between the two ends. CDR3 size: 15 residues. For the CDR3, the DNA is TGTGCCAGTAGTATGGGGGCCGGGGTACTATTTGAAGCTTTCTTT. Translation gives CASSMGAGVLFEAFF.

This clone was observed a handful of times. This sequence joins TRBV2 and TRBJ2-5; a possible D gene is TRBD1 (6 bases). The CDR3 is made up of 13 amino acids. Germline loops: CDR1 SNHLY, CDR2 FYNNEI. Trimming left V 6 bases short and J 1 base short, with 9 bases between. The CDR3 protein is CASRRQAQETQYF. CDR3 bases: TGTGCCAGCAGACGACAGGCCCAAGAGACCCAGTACTTC.

This sequence joins TRBV6-1 and TRBJ2-1, with 7 nucleotides matching TRBD2. J lost 3 bases, V lost 3 bases, and 5 bases had no gene match. Germline CDR1 is MNHNS and CDR2 is SASEGT. This CDR3 has 15 amino acids. This CDR3 reads CASSDSLADYNEQFF. CDR3 bases: TGTGCCAGCAGTGATAGCCTAGCGGACTACAATGAGCAGTTCTTC.

The rearrangement joins TRBV7-2 to TRBJ1-2; 8 bases match TRBD1. This CDR3 comprises 15 residues. Per germline, CDR1 SGHTA and CDR2 FQGNSA. With 0 bases clipped from V and 6 bases from J, the junction kept 6 bases outside the gene matches. CDR3 DNA sequence: TGTGCCAGCAGCTTAGCCAGGACAGGGTTACATGGCTACACCTTC. It specifies CASSLARTGLHGYTF. Full variable domain (outside the CDR3, taken from reference TRBV7-2 and TRBJ1-2): GAGVSQSPSNKVTEKGKDVELRCDPISGHTALYWYRQSLGQGLEFLIYFQGNSAPDKSGLPSDRFSAERTGGSVSTLTIQRTQQEDSAVYLCASSLARTGLHGYTFGSGTRLTVV.

This chain uses TRBV4-3 with TRBJ1-2, with 10 bases matching TRBD1. Germline values: CDR1 LGHNA, CDR2 YSLEER. The CDR3 consists of 15 residues. V lost 0 bases, J lost 5 bases, and 3 bases stayed unmatched. Written as DNA, the CDR3 is TGCGCCAGCAGCCAAGAACCGGGACAGGGGTATGGCTACACCTTC. This encodes CASSQEPGQGYGYTF.

About this clone itself: This specimen includes other DNA sequences encoding the same CDR3. The chain recombines TRBV5-6 with TRBJ1-5, with TRBD1 matching 9 bases. Germline assignment: CDR1 SGHDT and CDR2 YYEEEE. The CDR3 length is 14 residues. V shed 3 bases and J 5 bases; nucleotides not matched to a gene: 3. The chain's CDR3 is CASSSGQGYQPQHF. The DNA for the CDR3 is TGTGCCAGCAGCTCGGGACAGGGATATCAGCCCCAGCATTTT.

The chain is built from TRBV6-5 and TRBJ2-7, with 8 positions matching TRBD1. Germline assignment: CDR1 MNHEY and CDR2 SVGAGI. J gave up 0 bases and V 5 bases, and 3 bases lay outside the gene matches. This CDR3 has 14 residues. The CDR3 sequence: CASSTGGGSYEQYF. CDR3 bases: TGTGCCAGCAGTACAGGGGGTGGCTCCTACGAGCAGTACTTC.

J is TRBJ2-1 and V is TRBV7-9, with 14 bases fitting TRBD2. Trimming at V came to 5 bases and at J to 5 bases, leaving 5 bases not matched to a gene. CDR3 length: 16 amino acids. Germline values: CDR1 SEHNR, CDR2 FQNEAQ (reference sequence). DNA for the CDR3: TGTGCCAGCAGCCGAGCGGGACTAGCGGGGGACAATGAGCAGTTCTTC. Its protein product is CASSRAGLAGDNEQFF.

The chain uses TRBV30 and TRBJ2-7, with 8 bases identical to TRBD2. Germline trimming cut 6 bases from V and 2 bases from J; bases unmatched to any gene: 9. CDR3 length: 14 amino acids. Germline V gene sequence: CDR1 GTSNPN, CDR2 SVGIG (reference sequence). CDR3 nucleotides: TGTGCCTGCCGAGTAGGAGCGGGGGCCTACGAGCAGTACTTC. Its protein product is CACRVGAGAYEQYF.

This chain uses TRBV5-1 with TRBJ1-1, with D unclear. Trimming removed 0 bases from V and 5 bases from J, with 14 bases in between. This CDR3 region has 15 residues. Germline CDR1 SGHRS, CDR2 YFSETQ. This CDR3 reads CASSLELSARTEAFF. Written as DNA, the CDR3 is TGCGCCAGCAGCTTGGAGTTGTCTGCGCGGACTGAAGCTTTCTTT.

The rearrangement uses TRBV3-1 (or the pseudogene TRBV3-2) and TRBJ2-1; 7 nucleotides line up with TRBD2. Germline loops: CDR1 LGHDT, CDR2 YNNKEL (reference sequence). The CDR3 covers 15 residues. V lost 0 bases and J lost 6; bases outside the gene matches: 5. CDR3 amino acids: CASSQEASGANEQFF. CDR3 sequence (DNA): TGTGCCAGCAGCCAAGAAGCTAGCGGAGCCAATGAGCAGTTCTTC.

This chain joins TRBV29-1 and TRBJ2-1, with D possibly being TRBD2 (5 bases). The germline V and J ends were trimmed by 4 bases and 0 bases, with 10 bases remaining between them. CDR3 size: 14 residues. Germline CDR1 SQVTM, CDR2 ANQGSEA. CDR3 coding DNA: TGCAGCGTTGGGACTGTGAGCTCCTACAATGAGCAGTTCTTC. This sequence encodes CSVGTVSSYNEQFF.

This rearrangement joins TRBV4-1 to TRBJ2-1; 7 positions match TRBD2. This CDR3 contains 15 residues. V lost 1 base, J lost 7 bases, and 7 bases stayed unmatched. CDR1 MGHRA and CDR2 YSYEKL come from the germline V gene. CDR3 DNA: TGCGCCAGCAGCCAAGTCAGCGGGGTACAGAATGAGCAGTTCTTC. It yields the protein CASSQVSGVQNEQFF.

The rearrangement links TRBV3-1 (or the pseudogene TRBV3-2) to TRBJ2-7; perhaps TRBD1 as D (6 bases). CDR1 LGHDT and CDR2 YNNKEL come from the germline V gene (reference sequence). The CDR3 has 14 amino acids. V was cut by 6 bases and J by 0 bases, with 12 bases left in between. The CDR3 sequence: CASRLGQNSYEQYF. Here the CDR3 DNA reads TGTGCCAGCAGGTTAGGACAGAACTCCTACGAGCAGTACTTC.

This chain joins TRBV7-2 and TRBJ1-3; D is undetermined. With 3 bases removed from V and 0 bases from J, the gap between germline ends came to 21 bases. CDR1 SGHTA and CDR2 FQGNSA come from the germline V gene. This CDR3 contains 19 residues. CDR3 DNA sequence: TGTGCCAGCAGCTTTTATTACTCCTTCGGGTCAGCCTCTGGAAACACCATATATTTT. Protein product: CASSFYYSFGSASGNTIYF.

The V call is TRBV18, the J call TRBJ2-7; no clear D gene. The germline V gene encodes CDR1 KGHSH and CDR2 LQKENI. The V end lost 3 bases, the J end lost 6 bases, and 24 bases lay between the germline ends. This CDR3 spans 17 amino acids. The CDR3 sequence is CASSPLVRTASLGEQYF. CDR3 sequence (DNA): TGTGCCAGCTCACCGTTAGTCCGAACAGCTTCGTTGGGCGAGCAGTACTTC.

Only a few counts were recorded for this clone. This sequence joins TRBV7-9 and TRBJ1-6; the match to TRBD1 covers 7 bases. The CDR3 length is 14 residues. Trimming cost V 5 bases and J 9 bases; bases outside gene matches: 7. Looked up from germline, CDR1 is SEHNR and CDR2 is FQNEAQ (reference sequence). CDR3 region: CASSTRGQSSPLHF. The CDR3 nucleotides read TGTGCCAGCAGCACAAGGGGACAGAGTTCACCCCTCCACTTT. The variable domain in full, with the rest retrieved from reference TRBV7-9 and TRBJ1-6, is DTGVSQNPRHKITKRGQNVTFRCDPISEHNRLYWYRQTLGQGPEFLTYFQNEAQLEKSRLLSDRFSAERPKGSFSTLEIQRTEQGDSAMYLCASSTRGQSSPLHFGNGTRLTVT.

The rearrangement joins TRBV11-3 to TRBJ2-5; 10 bases line up with TRBD1. Germline V gives CDR1 SGHNT, CDR2 YENEEA. V shed 1 base and J 2 bases; nucleotides not matched to a gene: 7. This CDR3 comprises 17 residues. CDR3 loop: CASSLGGTGARQETQYF. In nucleotides, the CDR3 is TGTGCCAGCAGCTTAGGCGGGACAGGGGCTCGTCAAGAGACCCAGTACTTC.

This CDR3 is CSAAQGVNYGYTF. The CDR3 DNA reads as TGCAGCGCGGCGCAAGGGGTTAACTATGGCTACACCTTC. The V call is TRBV29-1, the J call TRBJ1-2; TRBD1 might be the D (5 bases). Germline V CDR1 and CDR2: SQVTM, ANQGSEA. With 7 bases removed from V and 1 base from J, the gap between germline ends came to 13 bases. The CDR3 spans 13 residues.

The rearrangement joins TRBV18 to TRBJ2-7, with 12 bases matching TRBD2. The germline CDR1 and CDR2 sequences are KGHSH and LQKENI. This CDR3 has 17 residues. Trimming at V came to 5 bases and at J to 2 bases, leaving 10 bases not matched to a gene. DNA of the CDR3: TGTGCCAGCTCAGGGGCTAGCGGGAGGGAAAGCGCCTACGAGCAGTACTTC. Translated: CASSGASGRESAYEQYF.

The chain recombines TRBV11-2 with TRBJ1-2; D gene uncertain. With 1 base removed from V and 2 bases from J, the gap between germline ends came to 5 bases. Germline lookup yields CDR1 SGHAT and CDR2 FQNNGV. The CDR3 is 13 residues long. CDR3 nucleotides: TGTGCCAGCAGCTTAGCCCAGAACTATGGCTACACCTTC. Its translation is CASSLAQNYGYTF.